The 17 T cell receptor beta chains given below trace back to one sample, sequenced in a study of vaccination and CD4 T cells after COVID-19. Specified time point: late sampling 161 to 241 days after vaccination in three convalescent patients. From the PCR reads, TCRdb called clonotypes with MiXCR, one entry per CDR3 protein. The repertoire holds just under 30,000 distinct CDR3 sequences, with about 46% as singletons. The starting material was CD4+ T cells from blood, obtained about 7 months after SARS-CoV-2 vaccination. The receptors were gathered from a human donor who had recovered from COVID-19.

This clonotype was found a few times. The chain is built from TRBV20-1 and TRBJ2-3, with TRBD2 matching over 11 bases. In germline, CDR1 is DFQATT, CDR2 SNEGSKA (reference sequence). Losses at the gene ends were 5 bases for V and 5 bases for J; bases not matched to a gene: 9. The CDR3 spans 15 residues. CDR3 DNA: TGCAGTGCTGCTTCACTAGCGGGAGATGGAGATACGCAGTATTTT. It encodes CSAASLAGDGDTQYF.

The chain employs TRBV7-9 and TRBJ1-2; D is possibly TRBD1 (5 bases). CDR3 length equals 14 residues. Germline-derived CDR1 and CDR2 are SEHNR and FQNEAQ (reference sequence). V shed 5 bases and J shed 3 bases, with 13 bases lying between them. DNA of the CDR3: TGTGCCAGCAGCCCAACCCGGGGCGACTATGGCTACACCTTC. Residues: CASSPTRGDYGYTF.

V is TRBV5-4 and J is TRBJ1-2, with D maybe TRBD1 (6 bases). The CDR3 runs to 14 residues. Looked up from germline, CDR1 is SGHNT and CDR2 is YYREEE (reference sequence). Trimming left V 5 bases short and J 4 bases short, with 15 bases between. CDR3 residues: CASSSTGTLYGYTF. Here the CDR3 DNA reads TGTGCCAGCAGTTCTACAGGGACCCTCTATGGCTACACCTTC.

The V and J genes are TRBV6-2 or TRBV6-3 and TRBJ2-3; no clear D. The CDR3 extends over 15 amino acids. Germline V lookup: CDR1 MNHEY, CDR2 SVGEGT. V lost 3 bases to trimming and J lost 5 bases, with 15 bases between them. The CDR3 spells CASSYRSIEIDTQYF. CDR3 nucleotide sequence: TGTGCCAGCAGTTATCGGTCGATAGAAATAGATACGCAGTATTTT.

The J gene is TRBJ1-5, the V gene TRBV15; D remains unclear. This CDR3 region has 14 residues. V lost 3 bases to trimming and J lost 7 bases, with 13 bases between them. Germline loops: CDR1 LNHNV, CDR2 YYDKDF (reference sequence). CDR3 amino acids: CATSSRRVVQPQHF. The CDR3 nucleotides are TGTGCCACCAGCAGCCGAAGAGTGGTGCAGCCCCAGCATTTT.

V gene TRBV27 combines with J gene TRBJ2-1; 15 bases are a match to TRBD2. J was trimmed by 6 bases and V by 4 bases; bases with no gene match: 1. This CDR3 is built from 15 residues. Germline loops: CDR1 MNHEY, CDR2 SMNVEV (reference sequence). Written as DNA, the CDR3 is TGTGCCAGCAGTTGGACTAGCGGGAGGGGCAATGAGCAGTTCTTC. As protein: CASSWTSGRGNEQFF.

This clonotype qualifies as medium-sized. V usage is TRBV6-1 and J usage is TRBJ1-6; the match to TRBD1 covers 8 bases. Trimming removed 7 bases from V and 6 bases from J; junction bases left unmatched: 5. Germline V gene data show CDR1 as MNHNS and CDR2 as SASEGT. The CDR3 spans 14 residues. This CDR3 is CASMQGALNSPLHF. CDR3 DNA: TGTGCCAGCATGCAGGGGGCCCTTAATTCACCCCTCCACTTT.

This chain connects TRBV28 to TRBJ1-5, with 12 bases aligning to TRBD1. The germline CDR1 and CDR2 sequences are MDHEN and SYDVKM. Trimming removed 6 bases from V and 5 bases from J; junction bases left unmatched: 5. This CDR3 contains 15 residues. The CDR3: CASSKGQGAYQPQHF. For the CDR3, the DNA is TGTGCCAGCAGCAAGGGACAGGGGGCTTATCAGCCCCAGCATTTT.

The chain links TRBV28 to TRBJ1-2, with TRBD1 matching over 9 bases. The CDR3 runs 13 residues. V lost 11 bases to trimming and J lost 2 bases; unmatched junction nucleotides: 6. Germline CDR1 reads MDHEN; CDR2 reads SYDVKM. The CDR3 region has the DNA TGTGCCTGCCGGGACAGGGCGAACTATGGCTACACCTTC. Its translation is CACRDRANYGYTF.

The V call is TRBV7-8, the J call TRBJ1-3, with D possibly matching TRBD1 (5 bases). CDR1 and CDR2 (germline): SGHVS, FQNEAQ. Between the trimmed V and J ends, which lost 2 bases and 7 bases, there was a span of 18 bases. There are 16 residues in the CDR3. In DNA, the CDR3 is TGTGCCAGCAGCTTAAAGGGACCCTTTAGTCGGAACACCATATATTTT. Translated, it gives CASSLKGPFSRNTIYF.

This clonotype was counted once. The chain uses TRBV7-3 and TRBJ2-5; no firm D call. V lost 4 bases and J 2 bases, leaving 11 bases between the germline ends. The CDR3 runs 14 residues. Germline loops: CDR1 SGHTA, CDR2 FQGTGA. CDR3 coding DNA: TGTGCCAGCAGCTCCCCCCGAGGACAAGAGACCCAGTACTTC. It codes for CASSSPRGQETQYF.

The chain is built from TRBV28 and TRBJ2-7, with 7 bases fitting TRBD2. This CDR3 is built from 16 residues. Germline values: CDR1 MDHEN, CDR2 SYDVKM. J was trimmed by 3 bases and V by 5 bases; bases with no gene match: 13. The DNA of the CDR3 is TGTGCCAGCAGTCCCCAAAGCAGGGAGGGGTACTACGAGCAGTACTTC. It codes for CASSPQSREGYYEQYF.

This chain uses TRBV20-1 with TRBJ1-1; D is ambiguous. The CDR3 extends over 13 amino acids. CDR1 is DFQATT and CDR2 is SNEGSKA in the germline V gene (reference sequence). V lost 4 bases to trimming and J lost 1 base, with 10 bases between them. The CDR3 loop reads CSAKEPPNTEAFF. The CDR3 nucleotides read TGCAGTGCTAAAGAACCGCCGAACACTGAAGCTTTCTTT.

The genes are TRBV20-1 and TRBJ1-4; the D is unclear. The CDR3 is 14 residues long. In germline, CDR1 is DFQATT, CDR2 SNEGSKA (reference sequence). With 1 base removed from V and 0 bases from J, the gap between germline ends came to 6 bases. The CDR3 DNA reads as TGCAGTGCTAGAGGGGGTGCAACTAATGAAAAACTGTTTTTT. It encodes CSARGGATNEKLFF.

The chain couples TRBV19 to TRBJ1-2; the D gene is possibly TRBD1 (6 bases). Germline V gene lookup returns CDR1 LNHDA and CDR2 SQIVND (reference sequence). Trimming left V 5 bases short and J 2 bases short, with 12 bases between. This CDR3 comprises 14 residues. CDR3 bases: TGTGCCAGTAGTCAACAGGGTGTGAACTATGGCTACACCTTC. It codes for CASSQQGVNYGYTF.

The chain employs TRBV20-1 and TRBJ1-2; 9 bases fit TRBD1. The V gene's germline CDR1 is DFQATT and CDR2 SNEGSKA (reference sequence). The CDR3 has 14 residues. V trimming: 3 bases; J trimming: 5 bases; junction bases outside the gene matches: 7. In DNA form, the CDR3 reads TGCAGTGCTAGCCCGGGACAGGGAATATATGGCTACACCTTC. It specifies CSASPGQGIYGYTF.

The chain links TRBV28 to TRBJ1-5; TRBD1 might be the D (6 bases). Germline V gene sequence: CDR1 MDHEN, CDR2 SYDVKM. This CDR3 contains 13 residues. V lost 6 bases and J 3 bases, leaving 9 bases between the germline ends. CDR3 bases: TGTGCCAGCAGGGGACATATCAATCAGCCCCAGCATTTT. Protein product: CASRGHINQPQHF. Full variable domain (remainder filled in from reference TRBV28 and TRBJ1-5): DVKVTQSSRYLVKRTGEKVFLECVQDMDHENMFWYRQDPGLGLRLIYFSYDVKMKEKGDIPEGYSVSREKKERFSLILESASTNQTSMYLCASRGHINQPQHFGDGTRLSIL.